This TCR beta chain stems from a study of blood T cell repertoires in COVID-19. Whole-study context: The United States, Italy and Spain supplied acute and convalescent COVID-19 samples.

Germline V lookup: CDR1 SNHLY, CDR2 FYNNEI. The CDR3 has 14 amino acids. Trimming stripped 6 bases from V and 3 bases from J, with 11 bases between. Per the study methods: Nucleated cell counts were estimated from reference gene primer amplification. Some clones are missing from TCRdb's copy, which holds only in-frame ones; the method was immunoSEQ multiplex PCR. That table is the source of V, J and clone size, and D and trimming were worked out from the DNA. This sample has about 32,000 clones, with about 89% found just once. Sequenced input: peripheral blood. The clonotype originates from a man aged 55-75 years with acute or convalescent COVID-19. The chain combines TRBV2 with TRBJ2-2; TRBD2 might be the D (6 bases). Written as DNA, the CDR3 is TGTGCCAGCAGAAGGCGGGGAGACACCGGGGAGCTGTTTTTT. Residues: CASRRRGDTGELFF.